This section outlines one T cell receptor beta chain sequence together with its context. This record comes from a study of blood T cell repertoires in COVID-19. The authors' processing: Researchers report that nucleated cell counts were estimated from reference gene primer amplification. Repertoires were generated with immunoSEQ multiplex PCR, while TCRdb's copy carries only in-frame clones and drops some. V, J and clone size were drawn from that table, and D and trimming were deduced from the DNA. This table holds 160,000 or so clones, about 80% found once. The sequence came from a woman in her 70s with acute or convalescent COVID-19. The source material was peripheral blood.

CDR3: CASNAVGARQPQHF. CDR3 DNA: TGTGCCAGCAATGCGGTGGGGGCAAGGCAGCCCCAGCATTTT. The rearrangement links TRBV28 to TRBJ1-5, with D possibly TRBD1 on 6 matching bases. CDR3 length: 14 residues. V shed 7 bases and J shed 7 bases, with 17 bases lying between them. From germline, CDR1 is MDHEN and CDR2 SYDVKM.